These 3 T cell receptor beta chains share one sample of origin, sequenced in a study of T-cell memory formation after mild COVID-19. TCRdb fed the 5' RACE reads into MiXCR, producing one record per CDR3 protein. The data hold around 300,000 distinct CDR3 sequences, with about a sixth observed a single time. The sample was PBMCs or a T cell subset sorted from them (not recorded which). These receptors were obtained from a young man who had mild COVID-19 (a few samples of this study predate the infection). Cell type and time point are not known.

The rearrangement joins TRBV7-8 to TRBJ2-3, with D perhaps TRBD1 (6 bases). V was cut by 5 bases and J by 6 bases, with 15 bases left in between. CDR1 SGHVS and CDR2 FQNEAQ come from the germline V gene. CDR3 size: 14 residues. CDR3 bases: TGTGCCAGCAGCCCGCCGCAGGGGCTGGATACGCAGTATTTT. Amino acid sequence: CASSPPQGLDTQYF.

This clonotype was observed a few times. The chain links TRBV27 to TRBJ2-7; no clear D. This CDR3 comprises 13 residues. Germline V gene lookup returns CDR1 MNHEY and CDR2 SMNVEV (reference sequence). Trimming took 1 base from V and 0 from J, leaving 4 bases between them. The CDR3 spells CASSLYGSYEQYF. As DNA, the CDR3 is TGTGCCAGCAGTTTATATGGCTCCTACGAGCAGTACTTC.

The DNA of the CDR3 is TGTGCCAGCAGTTTAGCAGCGGGGGAAATAGAGACCCAGTACTTC. Encoded protein: CASSLAAGEIETQYF. The chain links TRBV27 to TRBJ2-5; 8 bases line up with TRBD2. V trimming: 2 bases; J trimming: 4 bases; junction bases outside the gene matches: 6. CDR1 is MNHEY, CDR2 SMNVEV, per germline (reference sequence). This CDR3 is 15 amino acids long.